Below, 9 T cell receptor beta chains from the same sample are listed, as sequenced in a study of CD8+ T cells in alopecia areata. Treatment meaning: oral pan-JAK inhibitor, 5-10 mg twice daily. Extracted RNA was reverse transcribed, and the resulting cDNA served as sequencing template. Clones were sequenced by immunoSEQ multiplex PCR, and TCRdb holds only the in-frame ones, with some missing. The sample records more than 150,000 clones, 40% to 65% being singletons. This material consisted of CD8+ T cells sorted from blood, taken at approximately week 51, from a patient treated with tofacitinib. These receptors were collected from a human donor with alopecia areata.

This chain uses TRBV7-9 with TRBJ2-1; TRBD2 agrees at 9 bases. CDR3 size: 16 residues. Germline CDR1 SEHNR, CDR2 FQNEAQ (reference sequence). Trimming cost V 2 bases and J 5 bases; bases outside gene matches: 7. The CDR3: CASSLIGASGDNEQFF. CDR3 bases: TGTGCCAGCAGCTTAATCGGGGCTAGCGGGGACAATGAGCAGTTCTTC.

The chain links TRBV19 to TRBJ2-7; a weak D match, TRBD1 (5 bases). The germline V gene encodes CDR1 LNHDA and CDR2 SQIVND (reference sequence). The CDR3 runs 14 residues. The V end was cut by 6 bases, the J end by 4 bases, with 16 bases between. CDR3 region: CASSGQGAIYEQYF. CDR3 nucleotides: TGTGCCAGTAGCGGTCAAGGGGCAATATACGAGCAGTACTTC.

The chain is built from TRBV6-1 and TRBJ1-1; no definite D call. The V gene lost 2 bases and the J gene lost 8 bases, with 18 bases spanning the gap. Per the germline V gene, CDR1 is MNHNS and CDR2 is SASEGT. The length of the CDR3 is 15 residues. The CDR3 DNA follows: TGTGCCAGCAGTGAACCCATCGGCAGGCCCAGGGAAGCTTTCTTT. Translated: CASSEPIGRPREAFF.

This clone was observed a few times. The CDR3 loop is CSVERDRGLKTQYF. In DNA form, the CDR3 reads TGCAGCGTTGAGAGGGACAGGGGGCTTAAGACCCAGTACTTC. This chain uses TRBV29-1 with TRBJ2-5; 12 bases match TRBD1. The CDR3 contains 14 residues. Trimming at V came to 3 bases and at J to 6 bases, leaving 5 bases not matched to a gene. Germline CDR1 reads SQVTM; CDR2 reads ANQGSEA. Combining the CDR3 with reference TRBV29-1 and TRBJ2-5 gives the whole variable domain SAVISQKPSRDICQRGTSLTIQCQVDSQVTMMFWYRQQPGQSLTLIATANQGSEATYESGFVIDKFPISRPNLTFSTLTVSNMSPEDSSIYLCSVERDRGLKTQYFGPGTRLLVL.

The genes are TRBV15 and TRBJ2-3; tentatively, D is TRBD2 (5 bases). The V end was cut by 3 bases, the J end by 1 base, with 8 bases between. The germline V gene has CDR1 LNHNV and CDR2 YYDKDF (reference sequence). The CDR3 totals 14 residues. In DNA form, the CDR3 reads TGTGCCACCAGCAGTTTCGGGGGCACAGATACGCAGTATTTT. Residues: CATSSFGGTDTQYF.

The rearrangement joins TRBV11-1 to TRBJ1-2; 7 bases align to TRBD1. V was clipped by 1 base and J by 7 bases; unmatched bases: 3. This CDR3 comprises 13 residues. From germline, CDR1 is SGHAT and CDR2 FQDESV (reference sequence). The CDR3 is CASSLGTGVGYTF. DNA for the CDR3: TGTGCCAGCAGCTTAGGGACAGGAGTTGGCTACACCTTC. The full variable domain, its missing parts supplied by reference TRBV11-1 and TRBJ1-2, is EAEVAQSPRYKITEKSQAVAFWCDPISGHATLYWYRQILGQGPELLVQFQDESVVDDSQLPKDRFSAERLKGVDSTLKIQPAELGDSAMYLCASSLGTGVGYTFGSGTRLTVV.

This clone has more than one count but fewer than ten. This rearrangement joins TRBV20-1 to TRBJ1-5; D is unresolved. V gave up 1 base and J gave up 9 bases, with 7 bases separating them. CDR3 length: 11 amino acids. Germline V CDR1 and CDR2: DFQATT, SNEGSKA (reference sequence). CDR3 in DNA: TGCAGTGCTAGAGCGGGTGGGCCCCAGCATTTT. As protein: CSARAGGPQHF.

The chain combines TRBV6-5 with TRBJ2-7; D call uncertain. Germline CDR1 MNHEY, CDR2 SVGAGI. The CDR3 contains 14 residues. Deletions cut 2 bases from V and 3 bases from J, with 11 bases between. As DNA, the CDR3 is TGTGCCAGCAGTTACAGGGAAGCAAGCTACGAGCAGTACTTC. Its protein is CASSYREASYEQYF.

CDR3 region: CASSNYDSLVQETQYF. The CDR3, as DNA: TGTGCCAGCAGCAACTACGACAGCCTAGTACAAGAGACCCAGTACTTC. The chain recombines TRBV13 with TRBJ2-5; D may be TRBD1 (5 bases). Germline lookup yields CDR1 PRHDT and CDR2 FYEKMQ (reference sequence). The CDR3 has 16 residues. Trimming took 5 bases from V and 2 from J, leaving 18 bases between them.